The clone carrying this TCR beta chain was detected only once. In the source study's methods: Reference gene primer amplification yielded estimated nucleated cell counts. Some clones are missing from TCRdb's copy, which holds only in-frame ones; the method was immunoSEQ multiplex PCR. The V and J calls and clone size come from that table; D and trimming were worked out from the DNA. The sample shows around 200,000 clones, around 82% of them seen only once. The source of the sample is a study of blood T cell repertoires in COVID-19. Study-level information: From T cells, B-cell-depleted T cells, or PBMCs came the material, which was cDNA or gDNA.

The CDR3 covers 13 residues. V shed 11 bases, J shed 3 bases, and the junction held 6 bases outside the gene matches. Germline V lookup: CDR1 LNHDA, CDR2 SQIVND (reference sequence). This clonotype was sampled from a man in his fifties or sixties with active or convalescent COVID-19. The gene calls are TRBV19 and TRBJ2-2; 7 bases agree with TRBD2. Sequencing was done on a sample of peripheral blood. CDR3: CAAGGGYTGELFF. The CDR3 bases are TGTGCCGCGGGCGGGGGATACACCGGGGAGCTGTTTTTT.